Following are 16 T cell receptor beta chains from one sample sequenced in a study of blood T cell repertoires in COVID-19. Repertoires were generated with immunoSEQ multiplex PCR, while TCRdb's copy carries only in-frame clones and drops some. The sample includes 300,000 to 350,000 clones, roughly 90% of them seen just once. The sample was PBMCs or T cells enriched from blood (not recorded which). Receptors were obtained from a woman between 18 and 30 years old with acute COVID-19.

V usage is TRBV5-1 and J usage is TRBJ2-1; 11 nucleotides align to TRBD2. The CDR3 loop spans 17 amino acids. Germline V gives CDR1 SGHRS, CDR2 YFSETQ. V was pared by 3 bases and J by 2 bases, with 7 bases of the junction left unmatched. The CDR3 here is CASSWTATSGTYNEQFF. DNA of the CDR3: TGCGCCAGCAGCTGGACCGCGACTAGCGGGACCTACAATGAGCAGTTCTTC.

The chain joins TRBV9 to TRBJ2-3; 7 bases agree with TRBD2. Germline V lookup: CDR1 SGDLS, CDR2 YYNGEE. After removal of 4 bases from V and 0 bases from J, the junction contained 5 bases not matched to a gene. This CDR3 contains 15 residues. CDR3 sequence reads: CASSTGLVSTDTQYF. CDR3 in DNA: TGTGCCAGCAGCACTGGACTAGTGAGCACAGATACGCAGTATTTT. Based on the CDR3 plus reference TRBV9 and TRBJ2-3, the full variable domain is DSGVTQTPKHLITATGQRVTLRCSPRSGDLSVYWYQQSLDQGLQFLIQYYNGEERAKGNILERFSAQQFPDLHSELNLSSLELGDSALYFCASSTGLVSTDTQYFGPGTRLTVL.

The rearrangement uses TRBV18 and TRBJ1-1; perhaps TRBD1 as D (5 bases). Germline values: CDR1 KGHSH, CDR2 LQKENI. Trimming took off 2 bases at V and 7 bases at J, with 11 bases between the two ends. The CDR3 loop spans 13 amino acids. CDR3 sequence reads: CASSPSEQGEAFF. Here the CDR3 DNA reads TGTGCCAGCTCACCAAGCGAGCAGGGTGAAGCTTTCTTT.

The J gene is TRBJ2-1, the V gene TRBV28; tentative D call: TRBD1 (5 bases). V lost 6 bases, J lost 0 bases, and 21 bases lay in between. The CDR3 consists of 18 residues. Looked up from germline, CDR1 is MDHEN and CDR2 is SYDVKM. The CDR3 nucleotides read TGTGCCAGCAGCCAAGGGGCAGGGCTTATAAGCTCCTACAATGAGCAGTTCTTC. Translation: CASSQGAGLISSYNEQFF.

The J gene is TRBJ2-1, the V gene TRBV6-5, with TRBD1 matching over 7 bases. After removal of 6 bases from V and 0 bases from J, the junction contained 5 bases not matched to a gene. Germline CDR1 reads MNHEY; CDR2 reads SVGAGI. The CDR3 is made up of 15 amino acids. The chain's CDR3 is CASSVTGDSYNEQFF. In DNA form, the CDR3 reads TGTGCCAGCAGCGTCACAGGGGACTCCTACAATGAGCAGTTCTTC.

CDR3 sequence: CASSSPGFALKGTGELFF. The CDR3 bases are TGTGCCAGTTCTTCCCCTGGTTTTGCGCTAAAGGGGACCGGGGAGCTGTTTTTT. The chain is built from TRBV19 and TRBJ2-2, with D possibly TRBD1 on 5 matching bases. The CDR3 is 18 amino acids. Trimming took off 8 bases at V and 5 bases at J, with 27 bases between the two ends. The germline V gene encodes CDR1 LNHDA and CDR2 SQIVND (reference sequence).

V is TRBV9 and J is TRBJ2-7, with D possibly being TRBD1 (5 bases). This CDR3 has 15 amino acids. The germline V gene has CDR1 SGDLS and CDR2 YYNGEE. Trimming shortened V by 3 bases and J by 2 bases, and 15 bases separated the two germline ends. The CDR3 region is CASSAPGKGAYEQYF. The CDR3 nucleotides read TGTGCCAGCAGCGCGCCCGGAAAAGGGGCCTACGAGCAGTACTTC.

The CDR3 sequence is CASRSYSANIQYF. For the CDR3, the DNA is TGTGCCAGCCGGTCGTATAGTGCAAACATTCAGTACTTC. The chain combines TRBV6-5 with TRBJ2-4; D unresolved. In germline, CDR1 is MNHEY, CDR2 SVGAGI. The germline V and J ends were trimmed by 8 bases and 6 bases, with 14 bases remaining between them. This CDR3 comprises 13 residues.

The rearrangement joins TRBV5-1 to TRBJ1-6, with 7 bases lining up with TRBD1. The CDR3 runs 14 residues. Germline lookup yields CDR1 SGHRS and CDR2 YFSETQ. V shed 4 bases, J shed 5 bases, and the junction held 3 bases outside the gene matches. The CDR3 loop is CASSVGQDNSPLHF. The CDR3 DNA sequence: TGCGCCAGCAGCGTAGGACAGGATAATTCACCCCTCCACTTT.

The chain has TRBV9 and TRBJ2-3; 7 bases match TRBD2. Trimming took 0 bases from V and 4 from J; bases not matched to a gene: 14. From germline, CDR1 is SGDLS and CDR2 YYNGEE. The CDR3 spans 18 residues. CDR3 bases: TGTGCCAGCAGCGTAGAGCCCCTACGCGGGAGCGGTGCAGATACGCAGTATTTT. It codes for CASSVEPLRGSGADTQYF.

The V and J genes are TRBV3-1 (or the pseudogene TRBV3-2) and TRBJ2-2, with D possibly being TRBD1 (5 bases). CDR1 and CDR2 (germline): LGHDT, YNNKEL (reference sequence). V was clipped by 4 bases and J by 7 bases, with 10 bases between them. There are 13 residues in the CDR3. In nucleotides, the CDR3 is TGTGCCAGCAGCCCAACCAGGGTCGGGGAGCTGTTTTTT. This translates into CASSPTRVGELFF.

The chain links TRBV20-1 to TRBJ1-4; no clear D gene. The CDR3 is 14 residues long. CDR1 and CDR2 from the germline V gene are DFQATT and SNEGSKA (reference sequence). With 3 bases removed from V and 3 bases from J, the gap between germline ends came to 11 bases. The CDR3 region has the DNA TGCAGTGCTAGTCAACCCCAGGCTAATGAAAAACTGTTTTTT. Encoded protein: CSASQPQANEKLFF.

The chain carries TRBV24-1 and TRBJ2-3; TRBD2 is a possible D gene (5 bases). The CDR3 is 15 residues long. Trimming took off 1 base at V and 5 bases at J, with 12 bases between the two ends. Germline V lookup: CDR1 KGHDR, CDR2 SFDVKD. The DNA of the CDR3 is TGTGCCACCAGTGATTTTGGGAGACGCGAAGATACGCAGTATTTT. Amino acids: CATSDFGRREDTQYF.

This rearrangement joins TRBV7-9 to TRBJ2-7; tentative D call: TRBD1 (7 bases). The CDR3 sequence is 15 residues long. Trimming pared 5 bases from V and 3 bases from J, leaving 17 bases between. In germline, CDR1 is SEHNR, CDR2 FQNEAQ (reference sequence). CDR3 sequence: CASSPPGRGVYEQYF. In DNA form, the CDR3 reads TGTGCCAGCAGCCCCCCGGGCAGGGGGGTCTACGAGCAGTACTTC.

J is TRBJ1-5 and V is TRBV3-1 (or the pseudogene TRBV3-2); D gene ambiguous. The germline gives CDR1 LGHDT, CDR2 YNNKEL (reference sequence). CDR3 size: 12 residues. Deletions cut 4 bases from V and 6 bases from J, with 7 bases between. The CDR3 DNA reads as TGTGCCAGCAGCCTTCTAGGTCAGCCCCAGCATTTT. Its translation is CASSLLGQPQHF.

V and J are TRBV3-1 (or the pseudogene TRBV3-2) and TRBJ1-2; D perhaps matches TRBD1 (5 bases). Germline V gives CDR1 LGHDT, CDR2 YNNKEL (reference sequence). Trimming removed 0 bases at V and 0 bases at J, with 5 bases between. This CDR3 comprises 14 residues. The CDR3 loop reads CASSQETANYGYTF. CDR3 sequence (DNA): TGTGCCAGCAGCCAAGAGACAGCTAACTATGGCTACACCTTC.